This TCR beta chain comes out of a study of cytomegalovirus exposure and HLA in healthy donors. Study-wide results and limits: Common viral pathogens seemed, in a later analysis, to connect with several of the most significant clusters.

CDR1 is SGHDT, CDR2 YYEEEE, per germline. This CDR3 has 14 amino acids. There was no recording of CMV serostatus for this donor. PCR was performed using 60 Vbeta and 13 Jbeta primers. Assay: immunoSEQ multiplex PCR; the TCRdb copy retains only in-frame clones and omits some. The data contain 200,000 or so clones, more than 75% of them seen just once; the ten biggest clones take up over 1%. About this clone: Its antigen is not identified. At one end, the junction sequence differs from germline, possibly due to a read error.

The chain combines TRBV5-6 with TRBJ1-5; TRBD1 matches 7 bases. Sample: PBMCs. The sequence came from a human donor in good health. This CDR3 reads CASSADRVRGKEYF. The CDR3 DNA follows: TGTGCCAGCAGCGCTGACAGGGTAAGGGGAAAAGAGTATTTT.